The clone carrying this T cell receptor beta chain occurred many times. Its target is not known. Breast cancer patients provided tissue from their axillary draining lymph nodes. In TCRdb, the multiplex PCR reads were re-called with MiXCR into one record per CDR3 protein. Among 290,000 or so distinct CDR3 sequences listed, over 30% were seen once. The data are from a study of breast tumors, draining lymph nodes, adjacent tissues. Study-wide results and limits: Tumor repertoires ranked between lymph nodes and nontumor tissue in diversity, with V and J gene preferences. Most tumor T cells seemingly derive from lymph node, then expand in tumor.

From germline, CDR1 is DFQATT and CDR2 SNEGSKA (reference sequence). The CDR3 is 11 residues long. Trimming took off 8 bases at V and 10 bases at J, with 15 bases between the two ends. This receptor was identified in a female donor with breast cancer. Some clones in this sample may be carry-over from other donors' samples. The chain combines TRBV20-1 with TRBJ2-1; tentative D call: TRBD2 (5 bases). The sequencing input was axillary lymph node tissue. The CDR3 region is CSTEGSGEQFF. The CDR3 coding sequence is TGCAGTACCGAAGGGAGTGGCGAGCAGTTCTTC.